These T cell receptor beta chains were read from a single sample in a study of shared clonotypes between healthy human individuals. Method: immunoSEQ multiplex PCR; TCRdb's copy keeps in-frame clones and lacks some. The table records roughly 1,500,000 clones, approximately 98% of them present only once. The sample comprised naive CD4+ T cells sorted from blood. The source of these receptors is a man aged 30-40 years in good health. The CDR3 runs from the conserved cysteine through the conserved F or W. A D gene is named only where the DNA matches it firmly. Clone size, where shown, is once, few, many, or a class for clones that have expanded.

CDR3 DNA | CDR3 protein | D gene | V gene | clone size | J gene
TGTGCCAGTGCTTCGCCCGGAGAGACCTACGAGCAGTACTTC | CASASPGETYEQYF | . | TRBV19 | . | TRBJ2-7
TGCGCCAGCAGCCCCGAGGACCGGCGGAATACGCAGCAGTACTTC | CASSPEDRRNTQQYF | . | TRBV5-1 | . | TRBJ2-7
TGTGCCAGCAGCAGACCACGCGGGAGTATCGGGGAGCTGTTTTTT | CASSRPRGSIGELFF | TRBD2 | TRBV7-2 | . | TRBJ2-2
TGTGCCAGCGGGCTTGAGGGGGCTTCTGAAAAACTGTTTTTT | CASGLEGASEKLFF | TRBD1 | TRBV2 | . | TRBJ1-4
TGTGCCAGCAGCGTAGTCAGCGCTACTAACTATGGCTACACCTTC | CASSVVSATNYGYTF | . | TRBV9 | . | TRBJ1-2
TGTGCCAGCAGTCTAGCCACCCCCCTAGCGCACACAGATACGCAGTATTTT | CASSLATPLAHTDTQYF | . | TRBV7-2 | once | TRBJ2-3
TGTGCCAGCAGCTTTATGGAATCTGGAAACACCATATATTTT | CASSFMESGNTIYF | . | TRBV5-6 | . | TRBJ1-3
TGTGCCAGCAGTTCCCCGGGGACTAGCGGGAGTGGGTATACGCAGTATTTT | CASSSPGTSGSGYTQYF | TRBD2 | TRBV27 | once | TRBJ2-3
TGTGCCAGCTCACCAAACAGAGGGGGCCAAGAGACCCAGTACTTC | CASSPNRGGQETQYF | . | TRBV18 | . | TRBJ2-5
TGTGCCAGCAGCGTCGCAGGTAACACCTACGAGCAGTACTTC | CASSVAGNTYEQYF | . | TRBV9 | . | TRBJ2-7
TGTGCCAGCAGTTTTGGGACTAACCTTTACGAGCAGTACTTC | CASSFGTNLYEQYF | TRBD2 | TRBV27 | once | TRBJ2-7
TGTGCCAGCAGCCTCGGGACAGGCCTCGACAAGTACAATGAGCAGTTCTTC | CASSLGTGLDKYNEQFF | TRBD1 | TRBV5-8 | . | TRBJ2-1
TGTGCCAGCAGCCAGACCAGGGAGTATGGTCAGCCCCAGCATTTT | CASSQTREYGQPQHF | . | TRBV7-8 | . | TRBJ1-5
TGTGCCAGCAGCCTACGGACTAGCGGGGAGCTGTTTTTT | CASSLRTSGELFF | TRBD2 | TRBV7-7 | . | TRBJ2-2
TGTGCCAGCAGCAAAAGCTCGCATACGCAGTATTTT | CASSKSSHTQYF | . | TRBV5-6 | . | TRBJ2-3
TGTGCCTCTGCACATCTACAGGGTTGGGACACCATATATTTT | CASAHLQGWDTIYF | . | TRBV2 | . | TRBJ1-3
TGTGCCAGCAGCTTAGCGACGGCGGGCGCTAGCGGTCAAGCCAAAAACATTCAGTACTTC | CASSLATAGASGQAKNIQYF | TRBD2 | TRBV7-2 | . | TRBJ2-4
TGTGCCAGCACAACTAGCGGGAGGTGGAATGAGCAGTTCTTC | CASTTSGRWNEQFF | TRBD2 | TRBV2 | . | TRBJ2-1
TGTGCCAGTAGGCCGGACAGGCTTAACACTGAAGCTTTCTTT | CASRPDRLNTEAFF | TRBD1 | TRBV19 | . | TRBJ1-1
TGTGCCATCAGTGAAAGGGGACAGCAAGAGACCCAGTACTTC | CAISERGQQETQYF | TRBD1 | TRBV10-3 | . | TRBJ2-5
TGTGCCTGGAGCGTAGACAGCCTTAATGAAAAACTGTTTTTT | CAWSVDSLNEKLFF | . | TRBV30 | . | TRBJ1-4
TGTGCCAGCAGCTTAGGGACAGTGATTCCCTACGAGCAGTACTTC | CASSLGTVIPYEQYF | . | TRBV7-9 | . | TRBJ2-7
TGTGCCAGCAGGAGAGGAGCGAACACCGAGGAGCTGTTTTTT | CASRRGANTEELFF | . | TRBV27 | once | TRBJ2-2
TGTGCCAGCAGCGTAGGGACTAGCGCCCAAGAGACCCAGTACTTC | CASSVGTSAQETQYF | TRBD2 | TRBV9 | . | TRBJ2-5
TGCGCCAGCAGCTTCGGACAGGGGGCAGATACGCAGTATTTT | CASSFGQGADTQYF | TRBD1 | TRBV5-1 | . | TRBJ2-3
TGTGCCAGCAGCTTTGAGGGACAGGGTATGTGGGGGAATGGCTACACCTTC | CASSFEGQGMWGNGYTF | TRBD1 | TRBV5-5 | . | TRBJ1-2
TGTGCCTGGAGTCCCCGGAGGGGCACTGAAGCTTTCTTT | CAWSPRRGTEAFF | . | TRBV30 | once | TRBJ1-1
TGTGCCAGCAGCCTAAATGGATACGAGCAGTACTTC | CASSLNGYEQYF | . | TRBV9 | . | TRBJ2-7
TGTGCCAGCAGCGTAGAGGCGGGAGGATTCGACGAGCAGTACTTC | CASSVEAGGFDEQYF | TRBD2 | TRBV9 | . | TRBJ2-7
TGTGCCAGTAGTATAGATCCGGCCAGACGCTACACCTTC | CASSIDPARRYTF | . | TRBV19 | . | TRBJ1-2
TGCGCCAGCAGCCTCGAGGCCGGGACTAGCGGGAGTTTCTCCTACAATGAGCAGTTCTTC | CASSLEAGTSGSFSYNEQFF | TRBD2 | TRBV4-1 | . | TRBJ2-1
TGTGCCACCAGCAGAGATTGGTCAGCGGGCTACGAGCAGTACTTC | CATSRDWSAGYEQYF | . | TRBV15 | . | TRBJ2-7
TGTGCCAGCAGTGAAGGGCCCCGGGGCAAAAACATTCAGTACTTC | CASSEGPRGKNIQYF | . | TRBV6-1 | . | TRBJ2-4
TGTGCCAGCTTTCTTGGGCGGGGAACCGGGGAGCTGTTTTTT | CASFLGRGTGELFF | . | TRBV7-2 | . | TRBJ2-2
TGCGCCAGCAGCTTGGCGGTAGCCCATGAGCAGTTCTTC | CASSLAVAHEQFF | . | TRBV5-1 | . | TRBJ2-1
TGCGCCAGCAGCCAAGTCCAACTAGCGGGTGATTCCTACGAGCAGTACTTC | CASSQVQLAGDSYEQYF | TRBD2 | TRBV4-1 | . | TRBJ2-7
TGTGCCAGCAGCTTCGATTCGGGAACTCGGGCCAACGTCCTGACTTTC | CASSFDSGTRANVLTF | . | TRBV5-4 | . | TRBJ2-6
TGTGCCAGTAGAGGTAGCGGATTACCCTACGAGCAGTACTTC | CASRGSGLPYEQYF | . | TRBV19 | . | TRBJ2-7
TGTGCCAGCTCACCACCGATCTCCCTAGCGGGAGACTACAATGAGCAGTTCTTC | CASSPPISLAGDYNEQFF | TRBD2 | TRBV18 | once | TRBJ2-1
TGTGCCAGCAGCTTACCAACTAGCACCGGGGAGCTGTTTTTT | CASSLPTSTGELFF | . | TRBV5-4 | . | TRBJ2-2
TGTGCCAGCAGCGTAGACACAGGCCACTCCTACAATGAGCAGTTCTTC | CASSVDTGHSYNEQFF | . | TRBV9 | . | TRBJ2-1
TGTGCCAGCTCCCCCTCCAAAGGCCCCTACGAGCAGTACTTC | CASSPSKGPYEQYF | . | TRBV18 | . | TRBJ2-7
TGTGCCAGCAGTCCACCGACAGGGGGCAATCAGCCCCAGCATTTT | CASSPPTGGNQPQHF | TRBD1 | TRBV28 | once | TRBJ1-5
TGCGCCAGCAGCTTGGCCAGAGCTGACTCCACAGATACGCAGTATTTT | CASSLARADSTDTQYF | . | TRBV5-1 | . | TRBJ2-3
TGTGCCAGCAGGGAGCTAGCGGGCTCCTACAATGAGCAGTTCTTC | CASRELAGSYNEQFF | TRBD2 | TRBV2 | . | TRBJ2-1
TGTGCCAGCAGTTTACGTTTAAGGGTCGAGCCCCAGCATTTT | CASSLRLRVEPQHF | . | TRBV28 | . | TRBJ1-5
TGTGCCAGCAGCGTAGCGGCGGGAGAGACCCAGTACTTC | CASSVAAGETQYF | . | TRBV9 | . | TRBJ2-5
TGTGCCAGCAGTGGACTAGCGAAGAGAGAGACCCAGTACTTC | CASSGLAKRETQYF | TRBD2 | TRBV6-1 | . | TRBJ2-5
TGTGCCAGCAGCCGCCGCCGGCCGGAAGGCTACACCTTC | CASSRRRPEGYTF | . | TRBV11-2 | . | TRBJ1-2